The source of this T cell receptor (beta chain) is a study of OX40 agonist ivuxolimab in advanced cancers. Method: immunoSEQ multiplex PCR; TCRdb's copy keeps in-frame clones and lacks some. Among 65,000 to 80,000 clones listed, about 89% were seen once. Trimming took 8 bases from V and 8 from J; bases not matched to a gene: 10. This CDR3 comprises 13 residues. Per germline, CDR1 MDHEN and CDR2 SYDVKM. The TCR was taken from an adult with an advanced solid tumor such as melanoma, head and neck, liver or kidney cancer. The sample in question was CD4+ or CD8+ T cells sorted from blood, obtained in a trial of the OX40 agonist ivuxolimab. The chain uses TRBV28 and TRBJ1-2; TRBD1 aligns across 8 bases. The CDR3 sequence is CASDRQGSRGYTF. For the CDR3, the DNA is TGTGCCAGCGATCGACAGGGGTCACGGGGCTACACCTTC.